The present entry profiles one T cell receptor (beta chain) with its context. Its antigen remains unknown. This sample was taken from a study of shared clonotypes between healthy human individuals. Per germline, CDR1 SGHRS and CDR2 YFSETQ. The CDR3 runs 14 residues. V shed 4 bases, J shed 5 bases, and the junction held 8 bases outside the gene matches. About 84 million PBMCs supplied genomic DNA for unsorted samples. The authors' processing: Junction-only sequences without quality scores came from ImmunoSEQ, so filtering differed. Generated by immunoSEQ multiplex PCR, the TCRdb table keeps only in-frame clones and is missing some. V and J calls and clone size are those listed in that table; D and trimming were worked out from the DNA. This sample has some 450,000 clones, with roughly three quarters found just once. Study conclusions and caveats: Having only a few donors restricted how much genetic and exposure-history diversity was captured.

The receptor was derived from a woman between 35 and 50 years old in good health. Some clones in this sample may be carry-over from other donors' samples. V gene TRBV5-1 combines with J gene TRBJ1-2, with TRBD1 matching over 7 bases. Sequences were obtained from PBMCs. CDR3 sequence (DNA): TGCGCCAGCAGCCCTGGACAGGTGGGGTATGGCTACACCTTC. This translates into CASSPGQVGYGYTF.